These 22 T cell receptor beta chains originate from one sample sequenced in a study of blood T cells in healthy people across ages. A second about 7 to 11 cycle PCR used barcoded and J-beta primers. TCRdb analysed the 5' RACE reads with MiXCR anew, one entry per CDR3 protein. In the table there are about 2 million distinct CDR3 sequences, just under 50% of which are singletons. Material for sequencing was blood. These receptors were taken from a woman between 35 and 50 years old in good health.

The J gene is TRBJ1-6, the V gene TRBV13; D unclear. The germline CDR1 and CDR2 sequences are PRHDT and FYEKMQ (reference sequence). The CDR3 has 17 amino acids. The V gene lost 2 bases and the J gene lost 1 base, with 12 bases spanning the gap. The CDR3 bases are TGTGCCAGCAGCTTATATATCAGTGCTTCCTATAATTCACCCCTCCACTTT. This encodes CASSLYISASYNSPLHF.

This rearrangement joins TRBV28 to TRBJ2-2; the D gene is possibly TRBD1 (6 bases). CDR3 length: 17 amino acids. The V gene lost 2 bases and the J gene lost 6 bases, with 19 bases spanning the gap. The V gene's germline CDR1 is MDHEN and CDR2 SYDVKM. The CDR3 region is CASSLELGATVSGELFF. The CDR3 DNA is TGTGCCAGCAGTTTAGAGCTGGGGGCGACGGTGTCCGGGGAGCTGTTTTTT.

This clonotype was seen a few times. This chain joins TRBV4-2 and TRBJ2-7, with D unresolved. CDR1 and CDR2 from the germline V gene are LGHNA and YNFKEQ. V was pared by 0 bases and J by 0 bases, with 12 bases between. The CDR3 runs 16 residues. For the CDR3, the DNA is TGTGCCAGCAGCCAAGATGTCGGAAAACCCTCCTACGAGCAGTACTTC. It specifies CASSQDVGKPSYEQYF.

This clonotype was seen only a few times. The genes are TRBV11-2 and TRBJ2-7; 9 bases line up with TRBD2. Trimming took 2 bases from V and 3 from J; bases not matched to a gene: 5. The CDR3 totals 15 residues. CDR1 and CDR2 from the germline V gene are SGHAT and FQNNGV. CDR3 sequence reads: CASSLKSAGGYEQYF. CDR3 bases: TGTGCCAGCAGCTTAAAGTCAGCGGGGGGCTACGAGCAGTACTTC.

This clonotype was seen only a few times. This CDR3 reads CASSGGTGYGYTF. The CDR3 bases are TGCGCCAGCAGCGGAGGGACAGGCTATGGCTACACCTTC. The chain recombines TRBV5-1 with TRBJ1-2, with TRBD1 matching over 8 bases. The CDR3 loop spans 13 amino acids. V lost 4 bases, J lost 4 bases, and 3 bases stayed unmatched. CDR1 and CDR2 from the germline V gene are SGHRS and YFSETQ.

V usage is TRBV20-1 and J usage is TRBJ2-1, with D unclear. V was shortened by 1 base and J by 7 bases, with 17 bases between the two germline ends. This CDR3 is 15 amino acids long. In germline, CDR1 is DFQATT, CDR2 SNEGSKA (reference sequence). Here the CDR3 DNA reads TGCAGTGCTAGAGGGTCCGCCCAAGTAATTAATGAGCAGTTCTTC. This sequence encodes CSARGSAQVINEQFF.

The chain uses TRBV6-5 and TRBJ2-1; D perhaps matches TRBD2 (5 bases). V lost 7 bases and J 5 bases, leaving 12 bases between the germline ends. The CDR3 length is 13 residues. Germline CDR1 reads MNHEY; CDR2 reads SVGAGI. Here the CDR3 DNA reads TGTGCCAGCACGGCGGGCAGTCACAATGAGCAGTTCTTC. It codes for CASTAGSHNEQFF.

This clonotype was detected many times. V gene TRBV4-2 combines with J gene TRBJ2-5; D not resolved. This CDR3 is built from 13 residues. The V gene lost 2 bases and the J gene lost 0 bases, with 4 bases spanning the gap. The V gene's germline CDR1 is LGHNA and CDR2 YNFKEQ. CDR3 sequence: CASSQQDQETQYF. The CDR3 DNA reads as TGTGCCAGCAGCCAACAGGACCAAGAGACCCAGTACTTC.

This clonotype was seen more than once but under ten times. The J gene is TRBJ2-7, the V gene TRBV12-3 or TRBV12-4; 13 bases map to TRBD2. The DNA end lines up better with TRBJ2-5; the J call may be wrong. The CDR3 is made up of 17 amino acids. The CDR3 here is CASSRTSGGVVRETQYF. The CDR3 DNA reads TGTGCCAGCTCCAGGACTAGCGGGGGAGTTGTGAGAGAGACCCAGTACTTC.

The chain is built from TRBV9 and TRBJ2-1; 8 nucleotides align to TRBD2. This CDR3 contains 15 residues. The V gene end was trimmed by 1 base and the J gene end by 5 bases; junction bases not matched to a gene: 5. CDR1 SGDLS and CDR2 YYNGEE come from the germline V gene. The CDR3 DNA reads TGTGCCAGCAGCGTATCTGCGGGGGGAAACAATGAGCAGTTCTTC. It yields the protein CASSVSAGGNNEQFF.

This clonotype has just one count. The chain combines TRBV6-1 with TRBJ2-7; tentatively, D is TRBD1 (6 bases). The J call may be faulty, since TRBJ2-5 better matches the DNA end. Germline assignment: CDR1 MNHNS and CDR2 SASEGT. The CDR3 is 19 amino acids. This CDR3 reads CASRPSTAEDSPSRGTQYF. The CDR3 DNA sequence: TGTGCCAGCAGACCTTCCACCGCGGAGGACTCCCCAAGCAGGGGGACCCAGTACTTC.

The J gene is TRBJ2-1, the V gene TRBV29-1; 11 positions match TRBD2. With V trimmed by 8 bases and J by 3 bases, 18 bases remained unmatched. The CDR3 has 18 residues. The germline gives CDR1 SQVTM, CDR2 ANQGSEA. The CDR3 region has the DNA TGCAGCCTCTCGGTGGCTAGCGGGGGGAGTAGGGTCTACAATGAGCAGTTCTTC. Translated: CSLSVASGGSRVYNEQFF.

As DNA, the CDR3 is TGCAGCGTTGAAAAGAGGGCTATCGGCAATGAGCAGTTCTTC. This gives the protein CSVEKRAIGNEQFF. J is TRBJ2-1 and V is TRBV29-1, with D maybe TRBD2 (5 bases). Germline V lookup: CDR1 SQVTM, CDR2 ANQGSEA. CDR3 size: 14 residues. The V end was cut by 2 bases, the J end by 6 bases, with 14 bases between.

With respect to this clonotype: An end of the junction differs from the germline gene, which may be a read error. The J gene is TRBJ2-3, the V gene TRBV12-3 or TRBV12-4, with D possibly matching TRBD2 (5 bases). CDR3 size: 13 residues. CDR3 loop: CASSIALTDTQYF. The CDR3 nucleotides are TGTGCCAGCAGTATAGCGTTGACAGATACGCAGTATTTT.

The rearrangement uses TRBV7-6 and TRBJ1-2; 10 positions match TRBD1. V gave up 1 base and J gave up 8 bases; unmatched junction bases: 10. CDR1 and CDR2 from the germline V gene are SGHVS and FNYEAQ. The CDR3 totals 16 residues. The CDR3 region is CASSLGGTGETGGYTF. CDR3 DNA sequence: TGTGCCAGCAGCTTAGGCGGGACAGGGGAAACAGGGGGCTACACCTTC.

CDR3 nucleotides: TGTGCCAGCAGTAGGGACAGGGACTCCTACAATGAGCAGTTCTTC. It specifies CASSRDRDSYNEQFF. The rearrangement uses TRBV12-3 or TRBV12-4 and TRBJ2-1, with TRBD1 identical over 9 bases. J was trimmed by 0 bases and V by 5 bases; bases with no gene match: 2. The CDR3 totals 15 residues.

The gene calls are TRBV3-1 and TRBJ1-1; D perhaps matches TRBD1 (6 bases). V lost 1 base and J lost 7, with 13 bases in between. The CDR3 spans 14 residues. CDR1 and CDR2 (germline): LGHDT, YNNKEL (reference sequence). DNA of the CDR3: TGTGCCAGCAGCCAAGGTTCCGGGGGCCATGAAGCTTTCTTT. The encoded protein is CASSQGSGGHEAFF.

This rearrangement joins TRBV20-1 to TRBJ1-3; TRBD1 is a possible D gene (5 bases). Looked up from germline, CDR1 is DFQATT and CDR2 is SNEGSKA (reference sequence). This CDR3 is 14 amino acids long. Trimming removed 4 bases at V and 4 bases at J, with 14 bases between. CDR3: CSATEGFLGNTIYF. CDR3 DNA: TGCAGTGCTACCGAGGGGTTCTTAGGAAACACCATATATTTT.

V and J are TRBV21-1 and TRBJ1-6; the table names TRBD1, a call not compared with the DNA. TRBV21-1 counts as a pseudogene. CDR3 length: 21 residues. The CDR3 nucleotides read TGCGCCAGCAGCATTGAGAGGACACCAGAATCCCTAAACTCCTATAATTCACCCCTCCACTTT. Translated: CASSIERTPESLNSYNSPLHF.

This clonotype occurred a few times. The V gene is TRBV7-9, the J gene TRBJ2-4; the match to TRBD1 covers 8 bases. The closer fit of TRBJ2-7 to the DNA end suggests the J call may be wrong. The germline gives CDR1 SEHNR, CDR2 FQNEAQ (reference sequence). The CDR3 length is 15 residues. CDR3 in amino acids: CASSSERTGFGEQYF. Here the CDR3 DNA reads TGTGCCAGCAGCTCGGAACGGACAGGGTTCGGCGAGCAGTACTTC.

This chain joins TRBV27 and TRBJ2-5; D is uncertain. Trimming cost V 5 bases and J 3 bases, with 7 bases left between them. The CDR3 runs to 12 residues. Germline CDR1 and CDR2: MNHEY and SMNVEV (reference sequence). The CDR3 region is CASSDFKETQYF. CDR3 in DNA: TGTGCCAGCAGTGACTTTAAAGAGACCCAGTACTTC.

The rearrangement joins TRBV5-1 to TRBJ1-1, with 8 positions matching TRBD1. Per germline, CDR1 SGHRS and CDR2 YFSETQ. V trimming: 5 bases; J trimming: 1 base; junction bases outside the gene matches: 7. There are 15 residues in the CDR3. DNA of the CDR3: TGCGCCAGCAGGCGCGGACAGGGCGGGAACACTGAAGCTTTCTTT. It translates to CASRRGQGGNTEAFF.